The 24 T cell receptor beta chains presented below share a single source sample, sequenced in a study of T cell responses to AZD1222 COVID-19 vaccine. Assay: immunoSEQ multiplex PCR; the TCRdb copy retains only in-frame clones and omits some. The sample comprises 210,000 or so clones, about 92% of which are singletons, and roughly 1% rests with the top ten. This material consisted of peripheral blood, taken on day 0 of MenACWY control vaccination. The source of these receptors is an adult in good health.

The chain is built from TRBV7-2 and TRBJ2-1; D might be TRBD1 or TRBD2, each matching 5 bases. CDR3 length: 15 amino acids. Trimming took 3 bases from V and 7 from J, leaving 16 bases between them. CDR1 and CDR2 (germline): SGHTA, FQGNSA. The CDR3 DNA reads TGTGCCAGCAGCTTCAGGGAGCCTCGGATTAATGAGCAGTTCTTC. Translated: CASSFREPRINEQFF.

This clone showed up just once. This rearrangement joins TRBV9 to TRBJ1-3; D possibly corresponds to TRBD1 (5 bases). Germline V lookup: CDR1 SGDLS, CDR2 YYNGEE. V was trimmed by 3 bases and J by 2 bases, leaving 12 bases between them. CDR3 length: 15 residues. CDR3 bases: TGTGCCAGCAGCGGGTTGTCAGGGACTGGAAACACCATATATTTT. It yields the protein CASSGLSGTGNTIYF.

CDR3 bases: TGCGCCAGCAGCCAAGTGCAGGCGGACTCTGGAAACACCATATATTTT. It codes for CASSQVQADSGNTIYF. The V call is TRBV4-1, the J call TRBJ1-3, with no clear D. This CDR3 region has 16 residues. Trimming took off 1 base at V and 0 bases at J, with 10 bases between the two ends. In germline, CDR1 is MGHRA, CDR2 YSYEKL.

The chain is built from TRBV4-1 and TRBJ2-7; no clear D gene. Trimming left V 0 bases short and J 6 bases short, with 12 bases between. Germline V gene sequence: CDR1 MGHRA, CDR2 YSYEKL. The CDR3 runs 14 residues. CDR3 residues: CASSQDVRSPEQYF. In DNA form, the CDR3 reads TGCGCCAGCAGCCAAGATGTACGCTCTCCCGAGCAGTACTTC.

CDR3 loop: CASSFRADQPQHF. CDR3 nucleotide sequence: TGTGCCAGCAGTTTCCGGGCCGATCAGCCCCAGCATTTT. The chain is built from TRBV12-3 or TRBV12-4 and TRBJ1-5; no definite D call. The CDR3 has 13 residues. The V gene lost 3 bases and the J gene lost 5 bases, with 8 bases spanning the gap.

The V call is TRBV10-3, the J call TRBJ1-2; the D is unclear. The germline V gene encodes CDR1 ENHRY and CDR2 SYGVKD. This CDR3 contains 11 residues. V lost 2 bases, J lost 7 bases, and 5 bases lay in between. The CDR3 nucleotides read TGTGCCATCAGTGAGGGGCGTGGCTACACCTTC. This encodes CAISEGRGYTF.

The rearrangement uses TRBV6-1 and TRBJ2-3; 10 bases fit TRBD2. The CDR3 runs to 18 residues. V dropped 3 bases and J dropped 0; count of bases not matched to a gene: 9. Germline CDR1 is MNHNS and CDR2 is SASEGT. Here the CDR3 reads CASSERISGGSSTDTQYF. CDR3 in DNA: TGTGCCAGCAGTGAGCGAATTAGCGGGGGGTCTAGCACAGATACGCAGTATTTT.

The chain joins TRBV19 to TRBJ1-2; D uncertain. Germline V gene lookup returns CDR1 LNHDA and CDR2 SQIVND (reference sequence). The CDR3 runs to 12 residues. V was pared by 5 bases and J by 2 bases, with 6 bases between. In DNA, the CDR3 is TGTGCCAGTAGTGTAGGGAACTATGGCTACACCTTC. Translating it yields CASSVGNYGYTF.

The chain combines TRBV7-2 with TRBJ2-6; perhaps TRBD1 as D (6 bases). Trimming pared 6 bases from V and 1 base from J, leaving 7 bases between. The CDR3 is 14 residues long. Germline loops: CDR1 SGHTA, CDR2 FQGNSA. The CDR3: CASRDSSGANVLTF. CDR3 DNA: TGTGCCAGCAGGGACAGTTCTGGGGCCAACGTCCTGACTTTC.

The CDR3 loop reads CATRRGVDQPQHF. CDR3 nucleotides: TGTGCCACGAGGCGGGGTGTCGATCAGCCCCAGCATTTT. V usage is TRBV19 and J usage is TRBJ1-5, with D hard to call. The V gene lost 10 bases and the J gene lost 5 bases, with 15 bases spanning the gap. The CDR3 covers 13 residues. Germline CDR1 reads LNHDA; CDR2 reads SQIVND (reference sequence).

V and J are TRBV10-3 and TRBJ2-3; 8 bases agree with TRBD2. This CDR3 has 14 amino acids. V shed 5 bases, J shed 2 bases, and the junction held 3 bases outside the gene matches. In germline, CDR1 is ENHRY, CDR2 SYGVKD. The CDR3 here is CAISPGGATDTQYF. CDR3 bases: TGTGCCATCAGTCCCGGGGGGGCCACAGATACGCAGTATTTT.

V gene TRBV2 combines with J gene TRBJ1-2; 8 bases line up with TRBD1. The CDR3 is 14 amino acids. Germline V gene lookup returns CDR1 SNHLY and CDR2 FYNNEI. With V trimmed by 5 bases and J by 4 bases, 6 bases remained unmatched. The CDR3 region is CASSPRTGSYGYTF. As DNA, the CDR3 is TGTGCCAGCAGTCCTCGGACAGGGAGCTATGGCTACACCTTC.

This clone was seen only a few times. The chain uses TRBV28 and TRBJ1-2; D not certain. CDR1 MDHEN and CDR2 SYDVKM come from the germline V gene. The ends were cut back, 2 bases at V and 2 bases at J, with 9 bases in the middle. There are 14 residues in the CDR3. CDR3 DNA: TGTGCCAGCAGTTTAGGCGGCGTAAACTATGGCTACACCTTC. Translated: CASSLGGVNYGYTF.

The chain has TRBV29-1 and TRBJ2-2; tentative D call: TRBD2 (5 bases). Between the trimmed V and J ends, which lost 6 bases and 0 bases, there was a span of 14 bases. Germline lookup yields CDR1 SQVTM and CDR2 ANQGSEA. The CDR3 is 15 residues long. CDR3 amino acids: CSVIRGPSNTGELFF. The CDR3 region has the DNA TGCAGCGTCATAAGAGGGCCCTCGAACACCGGGGAGCTGTTTTTT.

The rearrangement joins TRBV7-2 to TRBJ1-5, with a tentative D call TRBD1 (6 bases). The CDR3 spans 15 residues. Germline assignment: CDR1 SGHTA and CDR2 FQGNSA. V lost 5 bases and J lost 3, with 14 bases in between. CDR3 in DNA: TGTGCCAGCAGCCAAGTGGCAGGGGACAATCAGCCCCAGCATTTT. Translated, it gives CASSQVAGDNQPQHF.

The chain combines TRBV5-1 with TRBJ2-2; 7 positions agree with TRBD2. Germline values: CDR1 SGHRS, CDR2 YFSETQ. Trimming removed 0 bases from V and 4 bases from J; junction bases left unmatched: 3. The CDR3 covers 15 residues. In DNA, the CDR3 is TGCGCCAGCAGCTTGGGCAGGGAGGGCACCGGGGAGCTGTTTTTT. This translates into CASSLGREGTGELFF.

The V and J genes are TRBV19 and TRBJ1-6; a possible D gene is TRBD1 (6 bases). CDR3 size: 14 residues. The V end was cut by 4 bases, the J end by 3 bases, with 7 bases between. From germline, CDR1 is LNHDA and CDR2 SQIVND (reference sequence). The CDR3 protein is CASSRTVYNSPLHF. DNA of the CDR3: TGTGCCAGTAGTAGGACAGTCTATAATTCACCCCTCCACTTT.

This rearrangement joins TRBV7-2 to TRBJ2-3; D ambiguous. V dropped 4 bases and J dropped 6 bases, with 11 bases sitting between them. Germline CDR1 is SGHTA and CDR2 is FQGNSA. This CDR3 spans 13 amino acids. The CDR3, as DNA: TGTGCCAGCAGCTACACCCGCCGGGATACGCAGTATTTT. Protein: CASSYTRRDTQYF.

V usage is TRBV28 and J usage is TRBJ2-5; no clear D gene. The CDR3 contains 13 residues. From germline, CDR1 is MDHEN and CDR2 SYDVKM. Trimming stripped 5 bases from V and 1 base from J, with 8 bases between. This CDR3 reads CASSIPVQETQYF. CDR3 DNA: TGTGCCAGCAGTATTCCAGTCCAAGAGACCCAGTACTTC.

The genes are TRBV18 and TRBJ2-2; possibly TRBD1 for D (5 bases). The length of the CDR3 is 15 residues. The V and J ends lost 3 bases and 4 bases respectively, with 12 bases between them. Germline CDR1 and CDR2: KGHSH and LQKENI. Here the CDR3 reads CASSPGTGPTGELFF. CDR3 coding DNA: TGTGCCAGCTCACCGGGAACAGGACCCACCGGGGAGCTGTTTTTT.

This chain joins TRBV4-1 and TRBJ2-6; 10 bases agree with TRBD2. V trimming: 3 bases; J trimming: 0 bases; junction bases outside the gene matches: 8. CDR3 length equals 19 residues. Germline lookup yields CDR1 MGHRA and CDR2 YSYEKL. CDR3 residues: CASSQWTSGRFSGANVLTF. CDR3 bases: TGCGCCAGCAGCCAGTGGACTAGCGGACGTTTCTCTGGGGCCAACGTCCTGACTTTC.

The V call is TRBV11-2, the J call TRBJ2-7; TRBD1 aligns across 7 bases. After removal of 6 bases from V and 0 bases from J, the junction contained 5 bases not matched to a gene. The germline gives CDR1 SGHAT, CDR2 FQNNGV. This CDR3 has 14 amino acids. The CDR3 here is CASSSGQSSYEQYF. CDR3 bases: TGTGCCAGCAGTTCGGGACAGAGCTCCTACGAGCAGTACTTC. The full variable domain, its missing parts supplied by reference TRBV11-2 and TRBJ2-7, is EAGVAQSPRYKIIEKRQSVAFWCNPISGHATLYWYQQILGQGPKLLIQFQNNGVVDDSQLPKDRFSAERLKGVDSTLKIQPAKLEDSAVYLCASSSGQSSYEQYFGPGTRLTVT.

The rearrangement joins TRBV5-1 to TRBJ2-1; 8 positions match TRBD2. The CDR3 runs to 16 residues. Germline V gives CDR1 SGHRS, CDR2 YFSETQ. Germline trimming cut 1 base from V and 9 bases from J; bases unmatched to any gene: 12. CDR3 residues: CASSLLAGQSSSEQFF. The CDR3 DNA reads as TGCGCCAGCAGCTTGTTAGCGGGACAATCGAGCAGTGAGCAGTTCTTC.

The chain has TRBV4-3 and TRBJ1-1; no firm D call. V lost 0 bases to trimming and J lost 4 bases, with 12 bases between them. Germline V gene sequence: CDR1 LGHNA, CDR2 YSLEER. This CDR3 has 15 residues. The CDR3 spells CASSQDTGEGTEAFF. The DNA of the CDR3 is TGCGCCAGCAGCCAAGATACGGGCGAAGGCACTGAAGCTTTCTTT.